The 3 T cell receptor beta chains below come from one sample, sequenced in a study of cytomegalovirus exposure and HLA in healthy donors. The PCR was carried out with 60 Vbeta primers and 13 Jbeta primers. Here immunoSEQ multiplex PCR was the method, and the copy in TCRdb shows in-frame clones only, minus some. The sample carries fewer than 200,000 clones, roughly 73% recorded once. Sequencing was done on a sample of PBMCs. These receptors all stem from a male donor in good health and CMV-seronegative.

V gene TRBV7-3 combines with J gene TRBJ2-5; D gene ambiguous. Germline-derived CDR1 and CDR2 are SGHTA and FQGTGA. V lost 2 bases, J lost 5 bases, and 9 bases lay in between. The CDR3 has 13 amino acids. CDR3 in DNA: TGTGCCAGCAGCTTATCTACAGTCGAGACCCAGTACTTC. Residues: CASSLSTVETQYF.

The gene calls are TRBV4-1 and TRBJ2-3, with 8 bases aligning to TRBD2. V was clipped by 5 bases and J by 1 base; unmatched bases: 5. The CDR3 runs to 15 residues. Germline V gene lookup returns CDR1 MGHRA and CDR2 YSYEKL. CDR3 amino acids: CASSATGGRTDTQYF. In nucleotides, the CDR3 is TGCGCCAGCAGCGCCACGGGGGGGCGCACAGATACGCAGTATTTT.

The chain is built from TRBV6-1 and TRBJ2-2; 7 bases match TRBD2. The CDR3 contains 18 residues. Germline loops: CDR1 MNHNS, CDR2 SASEGT. The V gene end was trimmed by 0 bases and the J gene end by 0 bases; junction bases not matched to a gene: 7. The CDR3 reads CASSEAGVAGANTGELFF. CDR3 in DNA: TGTGCCAGCAGTGAAGCAGGGGTAGCGGGCGCGAACACCGGGGAGCTGTTTTTT.